This T cell receptor beta chain was identified during a study of cytomegalovirus exposure and HLA in healthy donors. Regarding the study as a whole: The likely explanation for a cluster of highly shared sequence variants was sequencing artifact. Analyses of presence and absence presupposed an approximately uniform sequencing depth across donors. HLA restriction was apparent for most CMV-associated TCR beta chains in a later analysis.

Comments on this clone: Its matching antigen is unknown.

The PCR used 60 Vbeta and 13 Jbeta primers. Some clones are missing from TCRdb's copy, which holds only in-frame ones; the method was immunoSEQ multiplex PCR. Its table lists 80,000 to 100,000 clones. Sequencing input: PBMCs. This receptor was obtained from a man aged 45-65 years in good health and CMV-seropositive.

The CDR3 nucleotides are TGCGCCAGCAGCCAAGGGGAGGGAGCGTGGTACGAGCAGTACTTC. Translated: CASSQGEGAWYEQYF. J is TRBJ2-7 and V is TRBV4-1; 7 bases align to TRBD2. Germline loops: CDR1 MGHRA, CDR2 YSYEKL. This CDR3 has 15 residues. The V gene end was trimmed by 1 base and the J gene end by 4 bases; junction bases not matched to a gene: 7.